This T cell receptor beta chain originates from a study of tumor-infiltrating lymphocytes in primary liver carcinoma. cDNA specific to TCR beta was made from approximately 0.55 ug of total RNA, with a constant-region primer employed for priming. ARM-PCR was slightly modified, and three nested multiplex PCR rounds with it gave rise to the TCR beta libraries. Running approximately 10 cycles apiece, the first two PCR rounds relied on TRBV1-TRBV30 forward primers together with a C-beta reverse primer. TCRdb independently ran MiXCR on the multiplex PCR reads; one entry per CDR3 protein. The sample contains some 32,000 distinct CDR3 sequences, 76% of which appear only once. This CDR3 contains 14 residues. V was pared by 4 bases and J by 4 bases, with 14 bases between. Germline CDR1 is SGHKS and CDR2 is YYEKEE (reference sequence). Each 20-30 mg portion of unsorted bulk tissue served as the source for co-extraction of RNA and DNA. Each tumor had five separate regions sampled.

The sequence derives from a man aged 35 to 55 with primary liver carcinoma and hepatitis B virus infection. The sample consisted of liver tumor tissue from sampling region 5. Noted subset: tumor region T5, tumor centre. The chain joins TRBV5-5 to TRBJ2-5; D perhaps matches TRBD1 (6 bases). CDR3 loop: CASSLEQGRETQYF. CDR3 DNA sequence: TGTGCCAGCAGCCTAGAACAGGGTCGAGAGACCCAGTACTTC.